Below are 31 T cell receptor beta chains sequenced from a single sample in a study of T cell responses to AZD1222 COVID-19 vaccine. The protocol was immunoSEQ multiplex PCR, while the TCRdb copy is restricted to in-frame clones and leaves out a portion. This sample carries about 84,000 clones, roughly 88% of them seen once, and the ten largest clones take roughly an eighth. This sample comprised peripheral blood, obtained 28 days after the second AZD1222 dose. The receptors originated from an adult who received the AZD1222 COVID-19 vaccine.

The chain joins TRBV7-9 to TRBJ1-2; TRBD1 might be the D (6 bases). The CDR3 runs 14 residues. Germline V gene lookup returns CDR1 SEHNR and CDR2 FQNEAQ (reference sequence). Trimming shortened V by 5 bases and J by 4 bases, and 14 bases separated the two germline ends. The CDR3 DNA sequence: TGTGCCAGCAGCCAGAGCGGGGGCAGCTATGGCTACACCTTC. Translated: CASSQSGGSYGYTF. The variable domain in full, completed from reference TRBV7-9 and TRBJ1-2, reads DTGVSQNPRHKITKRGQNVTFRCDPISEHNRLYWYRQTLGQGPEFLTYFQNEAQLEKSRLLSDRFSAERPKGSFSTLEIQRTEQGDSAMYLCASSQSGGSYGYTFGSGTRLTVV.

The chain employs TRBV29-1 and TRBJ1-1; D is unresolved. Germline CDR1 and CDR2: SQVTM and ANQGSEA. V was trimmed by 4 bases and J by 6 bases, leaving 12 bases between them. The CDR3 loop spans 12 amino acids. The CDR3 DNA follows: TGCAGCGTTGCTCGGCCCACGGCTGAAGCTTTCTTT. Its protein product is CSVARPTAEAFF.

The CDR3 spells CASSGTGGYGYTF. The CDR3 DNA follows: TGTGCCAGCAGCGGGACAGGGGGCTATGGCTACACCTTC. This chain joins TRBV28 and TRBJ1-2, with TRBD1 matching over 11 bases. V gave up 6 bases and J gave up 4 bases; unmatched junction bases: 1. The CDR3 spans 13 residues. The V gene's germline CDR1 is MDHEN and CDR2 SYDVKM.

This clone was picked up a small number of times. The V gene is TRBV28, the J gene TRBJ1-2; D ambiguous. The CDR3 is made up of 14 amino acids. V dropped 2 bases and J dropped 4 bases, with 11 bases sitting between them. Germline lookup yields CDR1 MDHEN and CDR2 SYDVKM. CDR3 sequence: CASSLSQLLYGYTF. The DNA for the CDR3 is TGTGCCAGCAGTTTAAGTCAGCTCCTCTATGGCTACACCTTC.

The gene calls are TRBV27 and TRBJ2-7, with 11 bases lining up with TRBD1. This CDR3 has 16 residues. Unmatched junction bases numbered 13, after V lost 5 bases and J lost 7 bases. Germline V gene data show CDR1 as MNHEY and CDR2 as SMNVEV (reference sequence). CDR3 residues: CASSPTQDRGRREQYF. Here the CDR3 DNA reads TGTGCCAGCAGTCCAACCCAGGACAGGGGGCGCAGGGAGCAGTACTTC.

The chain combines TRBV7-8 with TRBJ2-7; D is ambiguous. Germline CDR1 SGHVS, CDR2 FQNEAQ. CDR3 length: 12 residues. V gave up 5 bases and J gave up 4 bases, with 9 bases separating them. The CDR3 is CASSQDWYEQYV. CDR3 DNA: TGTGCCAGCAGCCAGGATTGGTACGAGCAGTACGTC.

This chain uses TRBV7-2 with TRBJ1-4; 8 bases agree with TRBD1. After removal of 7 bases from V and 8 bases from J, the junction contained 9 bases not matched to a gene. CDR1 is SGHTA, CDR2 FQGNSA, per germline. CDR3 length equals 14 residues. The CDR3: CASKAGTGGEKLFF. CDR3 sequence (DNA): TGTGCCAGCAAGGCCGGGACAGGAGGGGAAAAACTGTTTTTT. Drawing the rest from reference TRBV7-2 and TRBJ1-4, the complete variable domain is GAGVSQSPSNKVTEKGKDVELRCDPISGHTALYWYRQSLGQGLEFLIYFQGNSAPDKSGLPSDRFSAERTGGSVSTLTIQRTQQEDSAVYLCASKAGTGGEKLFFGSGTQLSVL.

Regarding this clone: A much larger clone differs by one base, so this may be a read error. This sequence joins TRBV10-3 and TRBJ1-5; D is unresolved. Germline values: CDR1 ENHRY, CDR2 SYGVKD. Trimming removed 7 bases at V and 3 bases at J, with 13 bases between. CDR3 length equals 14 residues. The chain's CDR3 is CAITPDGNNQPQHF. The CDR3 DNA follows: TGTGCCATCACACCCGACGGTAACAATCAGCCCCAGCATTTT.

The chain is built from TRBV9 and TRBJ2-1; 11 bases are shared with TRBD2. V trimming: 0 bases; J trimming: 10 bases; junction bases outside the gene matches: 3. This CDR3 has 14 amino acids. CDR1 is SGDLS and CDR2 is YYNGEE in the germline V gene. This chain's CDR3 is CASSVDPSGREQFF. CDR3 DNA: TGTGCCAGCAGCGTAGACCCTAGCGGGAGGGAGCAGTTCTTC.

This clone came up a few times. CDR3 bases: TGCGCCAGCAGGGATGGAGCTAGCACAGATACGCAGTATTTT. Protein: CASRDGASTDTQYF. The chain has TRBV10-2 and TRBJ2-3; D is ambiguous. This CDR3 comprises 14 residues. The ends were cut back, 6 bases at V and 0 bases at J, with 10 bases in the middle. In germline, CDR1 is WSHSY, CDR2 SAAADI.

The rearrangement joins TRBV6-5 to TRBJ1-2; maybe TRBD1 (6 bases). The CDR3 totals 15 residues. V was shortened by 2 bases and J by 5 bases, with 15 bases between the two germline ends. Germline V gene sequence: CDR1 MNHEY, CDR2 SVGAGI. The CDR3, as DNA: TGTGCCAGCAGTTACCGCAGACAGGAGGCGTATGGCTACACCTTC. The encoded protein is CASSYRRQEAYGYTF.

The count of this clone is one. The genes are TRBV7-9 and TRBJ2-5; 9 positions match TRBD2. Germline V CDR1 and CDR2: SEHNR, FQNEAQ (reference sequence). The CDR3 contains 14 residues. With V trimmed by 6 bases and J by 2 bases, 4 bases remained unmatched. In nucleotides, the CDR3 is TGTGCCAGCAGTACTAGCGGGTTACAAGAGACCCAGTACTTC. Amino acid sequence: CASSTSGLQETQYF.

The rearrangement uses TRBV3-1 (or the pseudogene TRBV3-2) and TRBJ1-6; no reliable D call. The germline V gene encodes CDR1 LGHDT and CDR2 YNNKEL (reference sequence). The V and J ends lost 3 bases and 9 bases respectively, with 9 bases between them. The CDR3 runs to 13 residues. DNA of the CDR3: TGTGCCAGCAGCCAGCTGTCAGGTTCACCCCTCCACTTT. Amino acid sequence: CASSQLSGSPLHF.

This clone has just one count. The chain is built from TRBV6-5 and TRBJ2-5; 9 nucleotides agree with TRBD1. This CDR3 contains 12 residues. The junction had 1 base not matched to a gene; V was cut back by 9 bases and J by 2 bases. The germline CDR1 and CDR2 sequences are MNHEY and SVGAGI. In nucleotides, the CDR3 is TGTGCCAGTGGACAGGGGCAAGAGACCCAGTACTTC. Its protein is CASGQGQETQYF.

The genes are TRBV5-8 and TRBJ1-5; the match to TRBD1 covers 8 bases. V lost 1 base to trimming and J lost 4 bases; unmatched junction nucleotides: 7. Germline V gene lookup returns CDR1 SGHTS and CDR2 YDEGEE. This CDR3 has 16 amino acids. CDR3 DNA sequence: TGTGCCAGCAGCTTGTGGCTCACAGGGGGGAATCAGCCCCAGCATTTT. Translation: CASSLWLTGGNQPQHF. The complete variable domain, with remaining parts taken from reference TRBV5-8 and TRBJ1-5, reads EAGVTQSPTHLIKTRGQQATLRCSPISGHTSVYWYQQALGLGLQFLLWYDEGEERNRGNFPPRFSGRQFPNYSSELNVNALELEDSALYLCASSLWLTGGNQPQHFGDGTRLSIL.

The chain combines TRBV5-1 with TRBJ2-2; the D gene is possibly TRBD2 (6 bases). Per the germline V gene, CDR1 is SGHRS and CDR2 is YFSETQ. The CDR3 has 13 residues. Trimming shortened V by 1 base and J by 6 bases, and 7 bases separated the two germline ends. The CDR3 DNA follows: TGCGCCAGCAGCTTGCTAGCGCCCGGGGAGCTGTTTTTT. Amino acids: CASSLLAPGELFF.

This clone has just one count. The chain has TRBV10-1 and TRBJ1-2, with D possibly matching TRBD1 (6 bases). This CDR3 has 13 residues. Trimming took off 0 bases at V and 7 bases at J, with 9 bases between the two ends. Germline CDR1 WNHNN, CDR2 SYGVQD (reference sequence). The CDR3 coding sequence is TGCGCCAGCAGTGAGTCCACAGGGACTGGCTACACCTTC. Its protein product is CASSESTGTGYTF.

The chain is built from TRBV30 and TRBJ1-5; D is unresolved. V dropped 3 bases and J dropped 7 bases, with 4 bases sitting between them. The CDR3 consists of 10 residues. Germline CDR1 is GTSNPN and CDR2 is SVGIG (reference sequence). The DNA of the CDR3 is TGTGCCTGGAGCCCCCAGCCCCAGCATTTT. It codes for CAWSPQPQHF.

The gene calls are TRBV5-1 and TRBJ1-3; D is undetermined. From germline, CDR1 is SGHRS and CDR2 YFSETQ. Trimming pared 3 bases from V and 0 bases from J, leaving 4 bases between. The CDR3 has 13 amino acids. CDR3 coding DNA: TGCGCCAGCAGCTGGGACTCTGGAAACACCATATATTTT. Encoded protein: CASSWDSGNTIYF.

This CDR3 reads CATAQGYGYTF. The CDR3 nucleotides are TGTGCCACCGCCCAGGGCTATGGCTACACCTTC. The chain employs TRBV6-6 and TRBJ1-2; D may be TRBD1 (5 bases). The CDR3 has 11 amino acids. Germline loops: CDR1 MNHNY, CDR2 SVGAGI (reference sequence). Trimming took 10 bases from V and 4 from J, leaving 10 bases between them.

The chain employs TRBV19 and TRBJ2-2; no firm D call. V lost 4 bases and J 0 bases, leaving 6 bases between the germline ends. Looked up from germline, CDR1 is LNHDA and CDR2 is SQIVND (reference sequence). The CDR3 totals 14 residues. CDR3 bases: TGTGCCAGTAGTAAACAAGCGAACACCGGGGAGCTGTTTTTT. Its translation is CASSKQANTGELFF.

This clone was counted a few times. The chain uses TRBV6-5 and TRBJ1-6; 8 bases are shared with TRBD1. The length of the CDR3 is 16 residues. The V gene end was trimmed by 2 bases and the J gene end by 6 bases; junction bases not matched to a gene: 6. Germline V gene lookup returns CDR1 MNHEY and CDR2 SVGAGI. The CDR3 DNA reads TGTGCCAGCAGTTACGCGTCAGGGGGCCGTAATTCACCCCTCCACTTT. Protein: CASSYASGGRNSPLHF.

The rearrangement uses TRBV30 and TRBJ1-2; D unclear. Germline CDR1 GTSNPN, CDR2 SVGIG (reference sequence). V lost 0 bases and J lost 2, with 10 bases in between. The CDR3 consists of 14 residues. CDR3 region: CAWSVGPGNYGYTF. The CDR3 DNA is TGTGCCTGGAGTGTCGGACCGGGCAACTATGGCTACACCTTC.

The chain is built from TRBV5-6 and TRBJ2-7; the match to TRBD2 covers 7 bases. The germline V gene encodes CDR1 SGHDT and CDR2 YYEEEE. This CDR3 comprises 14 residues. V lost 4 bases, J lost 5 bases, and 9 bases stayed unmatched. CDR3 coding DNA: TGTGCCAGCAGCCCACCCCAGCGGGGTGACGAGCAGTACTTC. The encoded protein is CASSPPQRGDEQYF.

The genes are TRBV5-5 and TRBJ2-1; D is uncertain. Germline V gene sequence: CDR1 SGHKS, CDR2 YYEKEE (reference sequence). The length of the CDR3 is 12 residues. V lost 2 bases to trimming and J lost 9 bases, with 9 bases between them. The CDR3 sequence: CASSFGVAEQFF. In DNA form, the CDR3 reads TGTGCCAGCAGCTTTGGTGTCGCTGAGCAGTTCTTC.

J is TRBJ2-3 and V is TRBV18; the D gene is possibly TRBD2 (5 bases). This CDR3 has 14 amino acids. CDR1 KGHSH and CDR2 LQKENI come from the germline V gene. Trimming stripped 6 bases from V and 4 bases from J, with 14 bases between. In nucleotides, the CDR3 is TGTGCCAGCTCCCTAAATAGCGCTTCAGATACGCAGTATTTT. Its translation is CASSLNSASDTQYF.

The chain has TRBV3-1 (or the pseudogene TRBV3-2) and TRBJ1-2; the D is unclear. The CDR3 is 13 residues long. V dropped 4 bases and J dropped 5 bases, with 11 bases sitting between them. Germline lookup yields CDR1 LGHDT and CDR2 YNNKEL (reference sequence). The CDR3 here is CASSPRTLYGYTF. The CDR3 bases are TGTGCCAGCAGCCCGAGGACGCTTTATGGCTACACCTTC.

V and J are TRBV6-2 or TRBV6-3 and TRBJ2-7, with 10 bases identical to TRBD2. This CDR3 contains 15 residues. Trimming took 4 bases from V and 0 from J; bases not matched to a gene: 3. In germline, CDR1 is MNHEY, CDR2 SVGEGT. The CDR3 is CASSSTSGVSYEQYF. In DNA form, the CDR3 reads TGTGCCAGCAGTTCAACTAGCGGGGTCTCCTACGAGCAGTACTTC.

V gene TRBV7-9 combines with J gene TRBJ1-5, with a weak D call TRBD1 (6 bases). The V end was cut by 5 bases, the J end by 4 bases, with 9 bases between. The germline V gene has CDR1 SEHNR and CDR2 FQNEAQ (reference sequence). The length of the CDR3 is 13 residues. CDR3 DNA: TGTGCCAGCAGCACACAGGGAAATCAGCCCCAGCATTTT. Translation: CASSTQGNQPQHF.

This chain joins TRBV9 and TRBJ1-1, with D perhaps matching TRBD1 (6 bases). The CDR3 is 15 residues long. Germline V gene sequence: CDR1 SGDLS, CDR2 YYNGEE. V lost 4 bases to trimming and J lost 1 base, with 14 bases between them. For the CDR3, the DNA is TGTGCCAGCAGCCCAAGTACAGGGACGAACACTGAAGCTTTCTTT. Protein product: CASSPSTGTNTEAFF.

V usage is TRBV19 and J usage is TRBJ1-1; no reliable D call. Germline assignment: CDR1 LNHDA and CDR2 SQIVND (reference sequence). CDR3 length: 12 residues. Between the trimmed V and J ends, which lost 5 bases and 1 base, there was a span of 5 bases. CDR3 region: CASSLANTEAFF. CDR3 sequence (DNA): TGTGCCAGTAGTTTGGCGAACACTGAAGCTTTCTTT.